This TCR beta chain stems from a study of early T cells in non-severe SARS-CoV-2 infection. Study results and limitations: Anti-spike CD8 specificities were favored by VDJdb matching, whose results missed private and CD4 specificities.

A word on this clonotype: Its antigen is undetermined.

TCRdb re-derived calls from the 5' RACE reads in MiXCR, one entry per CDR3 protein. Of approximately 85,000 distinct CDR3 sequences detected, roughly 12% appear once; the ten largest clones hold approximately 7%. Germline-derived CDR1 and CDR2 are DFQATT and SNEGSKA (reference sequence). The CDR3 totals 11 residues. Trimming took 4 bases from V and 2 from J, leaving 5 bases between them. The chain is built from TRBV20-1 and TRBJ1-2; D is undetermined. The sequencing input was whole blood. The sequence was obtained from an adult who was a healthcare worker with PCR-confirmed SARS-CoV-2 infection or an uninfected control (not recorded which). The CDR3 sequence is CSAMSNYGYTF. The CDR3 nucleotides are TGCAGTGCTATGTCCAACTATGGCTACACCTTC.